The 22 T cell receptor beta chains listed next were all sequenced from one sample in a study of blood T cell repertoires in COVID-19. The protocol was immunoSEQ multiplex PCR, while the TCRdb copy is restricted to in-frame clones and leaves out a portion. The sample has about 70,000 clones; approximately 80% are singletons. The specimen was peripheral blood. The receptors shown here come from a human donor in a cohort sampled during active COVID-19.

V gene TRBV3-1 (or the pseudogene TRBV3-2) combines with J gene TRBJ2-1, with D possibly matching TRBD2 (6 bases). Deletions cut 1 base from V and 9 bases from J, with 16 bases between. Germline assignment: CDR1 LGHDT and CDR2 YNNKEL (reference sequence). CDR3 size: 15 residues. The CDR3, as DNA: TGTGCCAGCAGCCAAGGGGGAGGCAGGGTCAGTGAGCAGTTCTTC. This codes for CASSQGGGRVSEQFF.

The rearrangement links TRBV2 to TRBJ2-7, with 7 bases aligning to TRBD1. This CDR3 has 12 amino acids. CDR1 is SNHLY and CDR2 is FYNNEI in the germline V gene. Trimming took 6 bases from V and 8 from J; bases not matched to a gene: 7. Here the CDR3 DNA reads TGTGCCAGCAGGGCCGACAGGGAACAGCAGTACTTC. This encodes CASRADREQQYF.

V usage is TRBV15 and J usage is TRBJ1-2; 9 nucleotides line up with TRBD1. V lost 6 bases, J lost 3 bases, and 8 bases stayed unmatched. The germline gives CDR1 LNHNV, CDR2 YYDKDF (reference sequence). CDR3 length: 15 residues. The CDR3 DNA is TGTGCCACCAGGGGGACAGGGATGCTAGACTATGGCTACACCTTC. Its translation: CATRGTGMLDYGYTF.

The J gene is TRBJ1-1, the V gene TRBV2; D uncertain. The CDR3 sequence is 13 residues long. The V and J ends lost 7 bases and 2 bases respectively, with 11 bases between them. CDR1 is SNHLY and CDR2 is FYNNEI in the germline V gene. The CDR3 is CASIPDLNTEAFF. CDR3 in DNA: TGTGCCAGCATCCCCGATCTAAACACTGAAGCTTTCTTT.

The chain has TRBV5-5 and TRBJ1-5, with 9 bases matching TRBD1. With V trimmed by 0 bases and J by 4 bases, 5 bases remained unmatched. The germline V gene encodes CDR1 SGHKS and CDR2 YYEKEE (reference sequence). The CDR3 loop spans 16 amino acids. In nucleotides, the CDR3 is TGTGCCAGCAGCTTGGGATCTGGACAGGGGAATCAGCCCCAGCATTTT. It codes for CASSLGSGQGNQPQHF.

This clone is classed as medium-sized. The chain has TRBV2 and TRBJ2-7, with 8 bases that match TRBD1. The CDR3 contains 15 residues. Germline V CDR1 and CDR2: SNHLY, FYNNEI. With V trimmed by 1 base and J by 2 bases, 4 bases remained unmatched. Here the CDR3 DNA reads TGTGCCAGCAGTGAAGGGAGGACAGGGACCTACGAGCAGTACTTC. Amino acid sequence: CASSEGRTGTYEQYF.

The V call is TRBV27, the J call TRBJ1-2; TRBD1 matches at 7 bases. CDR1 and CDR2 from the germline V gene are MNHEY and SMNVEV (reference sequence). This CDR3 is 14 amino acids long. The trim removed 7 bases at V and 0 bases at J, leaving 5 bases unmatched. The CDR3 coding sequence is TGTGCCAGCAAAACGGGACAGTCTAACTATGGCTACACCTTC. The encoded protein is CASKTGQSNYGYTF.

This clone came up a few times. This chain joins TRBV27 and TRBJ2-7; 7 bases line up with TRBD2. The V and J ends lost 0 bases and 3 bases, in that order; junction bases with no gene match: 5. In germline, CDR1 is MNHEY, CDR2 SMNVEV (reference sequence). CDR3 length: 15 residues. The CDR3 bases are TGTGCCAGCAGTTTATCGCCGGGGGAGGGCTACGAGCAGTACTTC. Its protein is CASSLSPGEGYEQYF.

V usage is TRBV5-8 and J usage is TRBJ2-7, with D uncertain. The CDR3 totals 13 residues. Germline V gives CDR1 SGHTS, CDR2 YDEGEE. V lost 5 bases, J lost 2 bases, and 11 bases lay in between. The DNA of the CDR3 is TGTGCCAGCAGACGAGGAAAAGCCTACGAGCAGTACTTC. It yields the protein CASRRGKAYEQYF.

The chain joins TRBV20-1 to TRBJ2-2; possible D gene TRBD2, 6 bases. Germline-derived CDR1 and CDR2 are DFQATT and SNEGSKA (reference sequence). Trimming cost V 3 bases and J 5 bases, with 10 bases left between them. The CDR3 length is 13 residues. The CDR3 nucleotides read TGCAGTGCTAGTAGTAGCGGAACCGGGGAGCTGTTTTTT. This codes for CSASSSGTGELFF.

The V and J genes are TRBV5-1 and TRBJ1-1, with TRBD1 as a possible D gene (5 bases). This CDR3 contains 16 residues. The germline V gene has CDR1 SGHRS and CDR2 YFSETQ. Trimming removed 4 bases at V and 3 bases at J, with 19 bases between. The CDR3, as DNA: TGCGCCAGCAGCCCCAGGGATCCCACCGGGTACACTGAAGCTTTCTTT. Amino acid sequence: CASSPRDPTGYTEAFF.

The rearrangement uses TRBV15 and TRBJ2-7, with TRBD2 identical over 7 bases. The V gene end was trimmed by 0 bases and the J gene end by 4 bases; junction bases not matched to a gene: 6. Germline values: CDR1 LNHNV, CDR2 YYDKDF (reference sequence). This CDR3 region has 15 residues. Written as DNA, the CDR3 is TGTGCCACCAGCAGAGAACGCGGGAGTGGGTACGAGCAGTACTTC. Translation: CATSRERGSGYEQYF.

J is TRBJ1-6 and V is TRBV5-1; the D gene is possibly TRBD1 (5 bases). Trimming took 7 bases from V and 8 from J, leaving 13 bases between them. Germline V gene lookup returns CDR1 SGHRS and CDR2 YFSETQ. This CDR3 has 13 amino acids. As DNA, the CDR3 is TGCGCCAGCGGGACGGGAGGGGATTCACCCCTCCACTTT. It codes for CASGTGGDSPLHF.

The J gene is TRBJ2-2, the V gene TRBV7-2; 9 nucleotides line up with TRBD2. The CDR3 is made up of 17 amino acids. CDR1 is SGHTA, CDR2 FQGNSA, per germline. The ends lost 5 bases at V and 1 base at J; junction bases unmatched: 8. The CDR3 DNA is TGTGCCAGCAGCACCGGACTAGCGAGGGGGAACACCGGGGAGCTGTTTTTT. This codes for CASSTGLARGNTGELFF.

The genes are TRBV6-5 and TRBJ2-7; 8 bases map to TRBD1. The V gene end was trimmed by 6 bases and the J gene end by 2 bases; junction bases not matched to a gene: 9. CDR3 length: 15 amino acids. CDR1 MNHEY and CDR2 SVGAGI come from the germline V gene. CDR3: CASSRPGQVTYEQYF. CDR3 DNA sequence: TGTGCCAGCAGCCGACCGGGACAGGTGACCTACGAGCAGTACTTC.

This chain joins TRBV5-1 and TRBJ1-1, with D hard to call. Germline CDR1 is SGHRS and CDR2 is YFSETQ. With 3 bases removed from V and 0 bases from J, the gap between germline ends came to 12 bases. This CDR3 contains 15 residues. Here the CDR3 DNA reads TGCGCCAGCAGCTCCGAGGGAGGGATGAACACTGAAGCTTTCTTT. Protein sequence: CASSSEGGMNTEAFF.

The chain carries TRBV19 and TRBJ2-7; possible D gene TRBD2, 5 bases. Trimming pared 3 bases from V and 2 bases from J, leaving 14 bases between. The CDR3 contains 15 residues. The germline V gene has CDR1 LNHDA and CDR2 SQIVND (reference sequence). The CDR3 spells CASSMSGETAYEQYF. The CDR3 DNA reads TGTGCCAGTAGTATGTCCGGGGAAACCGCCTACGAGCAGTACTTC.

The chain employs TRBV7-2 and TRBJ2-7; D is perhaps TRBD1 (6 bases). The V gene's germline CDR1 is SGHTA and CDR2 FQGNSA. The CDR3 runs to 12 residues. V lost 6 bases and J lost 6, with 12 bases in between. The CDR3 protein is CASSSAGAEQYF. The CDR3, as DNA: TGTGCCAGCAGTTCCGCAGGGGCCGAGCAGTACTTC.

In this sample, this clone turned up once. This chain links TRBV9 with TRBJ1-4; D is possibly TRBD1 (6 bases). CDR3 length equals 13 residues. Trimming cost V 3 bases and J 8 bases, with 11 bases left between them. Germline V gene data show CDR1 as SGDLS and CDR2 as YYNGEE. The CDR3 coding sequence is TGTGCCAGCAGCGGGACAGTTGGGGAAAAACTGTTTTTT. It codes for CASSGTVGEKLFF.

The genes are TRBV28 and TRBJ1-1, with D possibly being TRBD1 (5 bases). V lost 6 bases and J 5 bases, leaving 10 bases between the germline ends. This CDR3 contains 12 residues. CDR1 and CDR2 (germline): MDHEN, SYDVKM. As DNA, the CDR3 is TGTGCCAGCAGGACGGGGGGGACTGAAGCTTTCTTT. It codes for CASRTGGTEAFF.

This clone showed up just once. The rearrangement joins TRBV6-5 to TRBJ2-5, with TRBD1 identical over 12 bases. V dropped 8 bases and J dropped 5; count of bases not matched to a gene: 3. From germline, CDR1 is MNHEY and CDR2 SVGAGI. The CDR3 is 13 amino acids. CDR3 amino acids: CASGTGGAETQYF. CDR3 sequence (DNA): TGTGCCAGCGGGACAGGGGGCGCGGAGACCCAGTACTTC.

The count of this clone is one. The chain employs TRBV28 and TRBJ2-2; D uncertain. Trimming took 6 bases from V and 3 from J, leaving 11 bases between them. The CDR3 sequence is 14 residues long. Germline V lookup: CDR1 MDHEN, CDR2 SYDVKM. CDR3 in amino acids: CASRPTRDTGELFF. CDR3 in DNA: TGTGCCAGCAGGCCCACTCGGGACACCGGGGAGCTGTTTTTT.